The present TCR beta chain was sequenced within a study of breast tumors, draining lymph nodes, adjacent tissues. Study observations and caveats: Most tumor T cells seemingly derive from lymph node, then expand in tumor.

TCRdb reanalysed the multiplex PCR reads using MiXCR and keeps one entry per CDR3 protein. The sample includes about 200,000 distinct CDR3 sequences, roughly 31% of them seen just once. Samples came from axillary lymph nodes draining the breast cancer. Concerning this clonotype: The antigen remains undetermined.

CDR1 LNHNV and CDR2 YYDKDF come from the germline V gene (reference sequence). CDR3 length: 16 residues. The ends were cut back, 3 bases at V and 4 bases at J, with 18 bases in the middle. The source is a female donor with breast cancer. Some clones in this sample may be carry-over from other donors' samples. The chain joins TRBV15 to TRBJ1-2; D may be TRBD1 (5 bases). The sequencing sample was made of axillary lymph node tissue. The CDR3 bases are TGTGCCACCAGCAGTGCTAGTACGGGGGGATCCTATGGCTACACCTTC. This encodes CATSSASTGGSYGYTF.